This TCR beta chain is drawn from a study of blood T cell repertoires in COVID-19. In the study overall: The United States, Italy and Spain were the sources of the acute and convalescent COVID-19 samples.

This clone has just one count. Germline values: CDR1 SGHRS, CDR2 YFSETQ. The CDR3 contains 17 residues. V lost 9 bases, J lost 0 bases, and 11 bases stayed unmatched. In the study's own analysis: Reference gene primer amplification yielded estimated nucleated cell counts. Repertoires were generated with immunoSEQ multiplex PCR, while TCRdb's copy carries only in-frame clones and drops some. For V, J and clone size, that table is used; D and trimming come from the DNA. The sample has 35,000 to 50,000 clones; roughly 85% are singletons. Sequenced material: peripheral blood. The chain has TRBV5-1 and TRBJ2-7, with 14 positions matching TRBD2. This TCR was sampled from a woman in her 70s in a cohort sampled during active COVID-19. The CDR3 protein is CATRDRLAGGSSYEQYF. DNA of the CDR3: TGCGCCACCCGGGACAGACTAGCGGGAGGGAGCTCCTACGAGCAGTACTTC.